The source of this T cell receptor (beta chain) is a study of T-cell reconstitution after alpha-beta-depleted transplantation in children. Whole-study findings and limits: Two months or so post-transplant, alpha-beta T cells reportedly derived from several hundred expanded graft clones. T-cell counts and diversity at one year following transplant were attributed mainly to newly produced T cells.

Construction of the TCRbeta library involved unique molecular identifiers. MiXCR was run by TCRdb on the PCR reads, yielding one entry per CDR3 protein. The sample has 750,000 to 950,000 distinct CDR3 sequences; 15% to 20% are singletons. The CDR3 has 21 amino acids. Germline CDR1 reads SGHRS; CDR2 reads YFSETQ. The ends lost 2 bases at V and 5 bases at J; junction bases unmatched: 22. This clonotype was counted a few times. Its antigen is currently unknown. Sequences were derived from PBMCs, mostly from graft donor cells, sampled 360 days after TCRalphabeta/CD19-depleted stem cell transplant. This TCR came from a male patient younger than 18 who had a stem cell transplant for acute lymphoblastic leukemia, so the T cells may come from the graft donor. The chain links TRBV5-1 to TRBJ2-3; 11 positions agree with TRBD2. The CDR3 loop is CASSFPRLAGPSDPERDTQYF. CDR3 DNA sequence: TGCGCCAGCAGCTTCCCCAGACTAGCGGGACCATCGGACCCAGAGCGAGATACGCAGTATTTT.